Shown below are 11 T cell receptor beta chains from a single sample sequenced in a study of cytomegalovirus exposure and HLA in healthy donors. Profiling relied on immunoSEQ multiplex PCR, and the TCRdb table lists in-frame clones only, not all of them. The table records about 57,000 clones, 80% to 95% of them present only once. Sequenced sample: PBMCs. The receptors shown here come from a woman in her late teens or twenties in good health and CMV-seronegative.

The chain links TRBV25-1 to TRBJ2-6, with a weak D call TRBD1 (5 bases). Germline lookup yields CDR1 MGHDK and CDR2 SYGVNS. V was trimmed by 1 base and J by 4 bases, leaving 11 bases between them. The CDR3 has 16 amino acids. DNA for the CDR3: TGTGCCAGCAGTGAATCAAAGGGGCGGGGGGCCAACGTCCTGACTTTC. Its protein is CASSESKGRGANVLTF.

The chain combines TRBV7-2 with TRBJ1-2; possibly TRBD1 for D (6 bases). V lost 2 bases and J 0 bases, leaving 19 bases between the germline ends. CDR1 SGHTA and CDR2 FQGNSA come from the germline V gene. The CDR3 contains 18 residues. CDR3: CASSLRAAGQTANYGYTF. CDR3 bases: TGTGCCAGCAGCTTACGGGCGGCAGGACAGACCGCTAACTATGGCTACACCTTC.

The chain recombines TRBV6-5 with TRBJ2-1; D perhaps matches TRBD1 (6 bases). From germline, CDR1 is MNHEY and CDR2 SVGAGI. The CDR3 runs 14 residues. V lost 2 bases, J lost 1 base, and 6 bases lay in between. The CDR3 loop is CASSYQGSYNEQFF. CDR3 sequence (DNA): TGTGCCAGCAGTTACCAGGGGTCCTACAATGAGCAGTTCTTC.

The table lists this clone with a count of one. V and J are TRBV6-5 and TRBJ1-1; maybe TRBD1 (6 bases). Trimming removed 6 bases from V and 3 bases from J, with 17 bases in between. The CDR3 spans 15 residues. The V gene's germline CDR1 is MNHEY and CDR2 SVGAGI. CDR3: CASSPTPTGDTEAFF. The CDR3 DNA is TGTGCCAGCAGCCCCACCCCGACAGGCGACACTGAAGCTTTCTTT.

V is TRBV18 and J is TRBJ1-4, with D unresolved. Germline CDR1 and CDR2: KGHSH and LQKENI. The CDR3 covers 13 residues. The germline V and J ends were trimmed by 3 bases and 10 bases, with 12 bases remaining between them. CDR3 protein: CASSPRPRGKLFF. The CDR3 DNA reads as TGTGCCAGCTCACCCAGGCCCCGGGGAAAACTGTTTTTT.

V is TRBV19 and J is TRBJ2-2; 14 bases agree with TRBD2. The CDR3 totals 18 residues. In germline, CDR1 is LNHDA, CDR2 SQIVND (reference sequence). The junction had 9 bases not matched to a gene; V was cut back by 3 bases and J by 6 bases. The CDR3 DNA is TGTGCCAGTAGTATGCGCCCGGGGACTAGCGGGAGAGCCGGGGAGCTGTTTTTT. As protein: CASSMRPGTSGRAGELFF.

This chain connects TRBV4-1 to TRBJ2-4; D call uncertain. V lost 6 bases, J lost 3 bases, and 21 bases lay in between. CDR3 size: 17 residues. Germline values: CDR1 MGHRA, CDR2 YSYEKL. The CDR3 loop is CASSYSADGLGKNIQYF. The CDR3 region has the DNA TGCGCCAGCAGTTACTCGGCGGATGGCTTGGGCAAAAACATTCAGTACTTC.

V usage is TRBV6-6 and J usage is TRBJ2-1; 10 positions agree with TRBD1. The V and J ends lost 4 bases and 6 bases, in that order; junction bases with no gene match: 6. The CDR3 is made up of 15 amino acids. Germline V gives CDR1 MNHNY, CDR2 SVGAGI (reference sequence). The CDR3 DNA reads TGTGCCAGCAGTTCCGGACAGGGGGTAAGCAATGAGCAGTTCTTC. Its protein is CASSSGQGVSNEQFF.

This chain joins TRBV13 and TRBJ1-2; weak D call: TRBD1 (5 bases). Trimming shortened V by 0 bases and J by 7 bases, and 15 bases separated the two germline ends. CDR1 and CDR2 from the germline V gene are PRHDT and FYEKMQ (reference sequence). This CDR3 is built from 15 residues. The CDR3 spells CASSLGGKGQGGYTF. Here the CDR3 DNA reads TGTGCCAGCAGCTTAGGTGGTAAGGGGCAGGGTGGCTACACCTTC.

This rearrangement joins TRBV7-8 to TRBJ1-5, with D possibly TRBD1 on 6 matching bases. Trimming pared 5 bases from V and 4 bases from J, leaving 18 bases between. Germline CDR1 reads SGHVS; CDR2 reads FQNEAQ. The CDR3 sequence is 16 residues long. CDR3 in amino acids: CASSQGSGVGNQPQHF. The CDR3 coding sequence is TGTGCCAGCAGCCAAGGATCAGGGGTTGGAAATCAGCCCCAGCATTTT.

The chain links TRBV9 to TRBJ1-6, with 11 bases that match TRBD1. V dropped 2 bases and J dropped 9; count of bases not matched to a gene: 1. The germline V gene encodes CDR1 SGDLS and CDR2 YYNGEE. The CDR3 contains 14 residues. This chain's CDR3 is CASSVGQGASPLHF. CDR3 in DNA: TGTGCCAGCAGCGTCGGACAGGGGGCTTCACCCCTCCACTTT. Full variable domain (outside the CDR3, taken from reference TRBV9 and TRBJ1-6): DSGVTQTPKHLITATGQRVTLRCSPRSGDLSVYWYQQSLDQGLQFLIQYYNGEERAKGNILERFSAQQFPDLHSELNLSSLELGDSALYFCASSVGQGASPLHFGNGTRLTVT.